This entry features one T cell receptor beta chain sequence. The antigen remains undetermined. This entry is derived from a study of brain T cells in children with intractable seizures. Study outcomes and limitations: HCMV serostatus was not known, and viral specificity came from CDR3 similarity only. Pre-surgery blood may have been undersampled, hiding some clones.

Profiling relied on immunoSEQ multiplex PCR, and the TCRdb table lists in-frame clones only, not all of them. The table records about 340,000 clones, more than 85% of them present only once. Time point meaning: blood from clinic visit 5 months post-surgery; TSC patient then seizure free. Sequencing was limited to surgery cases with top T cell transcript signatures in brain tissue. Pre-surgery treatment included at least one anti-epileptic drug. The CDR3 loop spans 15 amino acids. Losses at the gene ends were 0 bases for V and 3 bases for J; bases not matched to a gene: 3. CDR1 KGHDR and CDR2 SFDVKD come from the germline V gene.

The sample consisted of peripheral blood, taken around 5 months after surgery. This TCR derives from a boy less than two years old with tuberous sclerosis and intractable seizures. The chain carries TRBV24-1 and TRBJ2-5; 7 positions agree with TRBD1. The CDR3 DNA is TGTGCCACCAGTGATTTGAACAGGGGAGAAGAGACCCAGTACTTC. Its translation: CATSDLNRGEETQYF.